Each of the 11 T cell receptor beta chains below was sequenced from the same sample in a study of Tregs in tolerant kidney transplant recipients. TCRdb's table, derived via immunoSEQ multiplex PCR, lists solely in-frame clones and lacks some. The table lists under 50,000 clones, roughly nine tenths of them singletons, with about 0.74% in the top ten. The specimen sequenced was Tregs from blood. Source of these receptors: a human donor in good health.

This clone was detected once. The rearrangement links TRBV9 to TRBJ1-3; TRBD1 might be the D (5 bases). Germline lookup yields CDR1 SGDLS and CDR2 YYNGEE. Trimming took off 0 bases at V and 2 bases at J, with 12 bases between the two ends. The length of the CDR3 is 16 residues. The CDR3 DNA sequence: TGTGCCAGCAGCGTAGGGGAGACAGTCGCTGGAAACACCATATATTTT. Its translation: CASSVGETVAGNTIYF.

The CDR3 region has the DNA TGCGCCAGCAGACCACCCCTGACAGGAAAGGGTCCCTCTAAGCAGTATTTT. Protein product: CASRPPLTGKGPSKQYF. The chain carries TRBV10-2 and TRBJ2-3; maybe TRBD1 (6 bases). Germline V lookup: CDR1 WSHSY, CDR2 SAAADI. The CDR3 length is 17 residues. With 6 bases removed from V and 11 bases from J, the gap between germline ends came to 30 bases.

V usage is TRBV6-1 and J usage is TRBJ1-3, with 8 bases lining up with TRBD1. Germline lookup yields CDR1 MNHNS and CDR2 SASEGT. This CDR3 is 15 amino acids long. V lost 6 bases to trimming and J lost 0 bases; unmatched junction nucleotides: 4. CDR3 DNA sequence: TGTGCCAGCAGACCTACAGGGGGCTCTGGAAACACCATATATTTT. Its protein product is CASRPTGGSGNTIYF.

The chain combines TRBV20-1 with TRBJ1-2; possible D gene TRBD1, 5 bases. The CDR3 length is 11 residues. Germline-derived CDR1 and CDR2 are DFQATT and SNEGSKA (reference sequence). The CDR3 DNA sequence: TGCGGGGCATACAGGCTTTATGGCTACACCTTC. Residues: CGAYRLYGYTF.

This chain connects TRBV5-1 to TRBJ2-3; D not certain. CDR3 length equals 12 residues. Per germline, CDR1 SGHRS and CDR2 YFSETQ. Between the trimmed V and J ends, which lost 0 bases and 6 bases, there was a span of 5 bases. CDR3 in DNA: TGCGCCAGCAGCTTGGCCCCCGATACGCAGTATTTT. This codes for CASSLAPDTQYF.

The rearrangement uses TRBV30 and TRBJ2-5; D is uncertain. V was clipped by 0 bases and J by 5 bases, with 4 bases between them. Germline loops: CDR1 GTSNPN, CDR2 SVGIG (reference sequence). CDR3 length: 11 residues. CDR3 protein: CAWSVGETQYF. In nucleotides, the CDR3 is TGTGCCTGGAGTGTTGGGGAGACCCAGTACTTC. The full variable domain, completed using reference TRBV30 and TRBJ2-5, is SQTIHQWPATLVQPVGSPLSLECTVEGTSNPNLYWYRQAAGRGLQLLFYSVGIGQISSEVPQNLSASRPQDRQFILSSKKLLLSDSGFYLCAWSVGETQYFGPGTRLLVL.

This clone has a single count. This chain links TRBV9 with TRBJ2-2; 7 nucleotides match TRBD1. Trimming took 4 bases from V and 0 from J; bases not matched to a gene: 6. This CDR3 comprises 16 residues. Germline loops: CDR1 SGDLS, CDR2 YYNGEE. CDR3 sequence reads: CASSTRGQSNTGELFF. In nucleotides, the CDR3 is TGTGCCAGCAGCACCCGGGGACAGTCGAACACCGGGGAGCTGTTTTTT.

This clone was observed a single time. This sequence joins TRBV7-9 and TRBJ2-7, with 9 bases aligning to TRBD2. The CDR3 is 14 amino acids. V dropped 1 base and J dropped 6; count of bases not matched to a gene: 4. The germline gives CDR1 SEHNR, CDR2 FQNEAQ (reference sequence). The CDR3 DNA follows: TGTGCCAGCAGCTTAGGTCTAGCGGGGACCGAGCAGTACTTC. Amino acids: CASSLGLAGTEQYF.

V and J are TRBV18 and TRBJ1-3; D is possibly TRBD1 (5 bases). The CDR3 has 15 residues. The germline V gene encodes CDR1 KGHSH and CDR2 LQKENI. Trimming pared 2 bases from V and 0 bases from J, leaving 8 bases between. Here the CDR3 reads CASSPARVSGNTIYF. CDR3 bases: TGTGCCAGCTCACCAGCCAGGGTCTCTGGAAACACCATATATTTT.

This sequence joins TRBV2 and TRBJ2-7; D tentatively fits TRBD1 or TRBD2 (5 bases each). CDR1 is SNHLY and CDR2 is FYNNEI in the germline V gene. The CDR3 totals 17 residues. Between the trimmed V and J ends, which lost 6 bases and 1 base, there was a span of 22 bases. CDR3 nucleotide sequence: TGTGCCAGCAGCCTCCGGGTCTTGGGGGATGTATCCTACGAGCAGTACTTC. It is translated as CASSLRVLGDVSYEQYF.

The chain couples TRBV10-1 to TRBJ2-5; D gene uncertain. Germline V gene data show CDR1 as WNHNN and CDR2 as SYGVQD (reference sequence). V lost 2 bases and J 5 bases, leaving 3 bases between the germline ends. The CDR3 runs to 11 residues. The chain's CDR3 is CASSEGETQYF. The CDR3 DNA sequence: TGCGCCAGCAGTGAGGGGGAGACCCAGTACTTC.